This TCR beta chain was identified in a study of cytomegalovirus exposure and HLA in healthy donors. The PCR used 60 Vbeta and 13 Jbeta primers. Libraries were prepared by immunoSEQ multiplex PCR; TCRdb keeps only in-frame clonotypes and omits some of them. The repertoire holds 95,000 to 110,000 clones, roughly three quarters seen once, with roughly 1.8% in the top ten. Sequencing used PBMCs. These receptors came from a woman between 40 and 50 years old in good health and CMV-seronegative.

The chain recombines TRBV7-8 with TRBJ2-3; D ambiguous. Germline CDR1 reads SGHVS; CDR2 reads FQNEAQ. The CDR3 is made up of 15 amino acids. The V gene lost 1 base and the J gene lost 2 bases, with 10 bases spanning the gap. CDR3 sequence (DNA): TGTGCCAGCAGCTTAGGTGGCATCTTCACAGATACGCAGTATTTT. Translated, it gives CASSLGGIFTDTQYF.